These 3 T cell receptor beta chains share one sample of origin, sequenced in a study of cytomegalovirus exposure and HLA in healthy donors. PCR involved 60 Vbeta and 13 Jbeta primers. This table comes from immunoSEQ multiplex PCR, and its TCRdb copy is limited to in-frame clones, with some not included. The sample data list 200,000 to 250,000 clones. Sequencing input: PBMCs. These receptors originate from a girl aged 2-10 years in good health and CMV-seropositive.

V usage is TRBV5-1 and J usage is TRBJ1-1; no definite D call. Germline CDR1 is SGHRS and CDR2 is YFSETQ. The CDR3 extends over 11 amino acids. The V end was cut by 5 bases, the J end by 4 bases, with 6 bases between. CDR3 in amino acids: CASRRGTEAFF. The CDR3 DNA follows: TGCGCCAGCAGGCGGGGCACTGAAGCTTTCTTT.

V usage is TRBV7-8 and J usage is TRBJ2-1; TRBD2 matches 8 bases. This CDR3 spans 17 amino acids. Germline V gene data show CDR1 as SGHVS and CDR2 as FQNEAQ. Germline trimming cut 1 base from V and 0 bases from J; bases unmatched to any gene: 5. This CDR3 is CASSLGGGRSSYNEQFF. The CDR3 DNA is TGTGCCAGCAGCTTAGGAGGCGGGAGGAGCTCCTACAATGAGCAGTTCTTC.

The gene calls are TRBV5-8 and TRBJ1-2, with D possibly matching TRBD1 (5 bases). Germline CDR1 and CDR2: SGHTS and YDEGEE. The CDR3 contains 15 residues. The V gene lost 4 bases and the J gene lost 3 bases, with 16 bases spanning the gap. CDR3 in amino acids: CASSPVGGVDYGYTF. The CDR3 region has the DNA TGTGCCAGCAGCCCGGTGGGGGGAGTGGACTATGGCTACACCTTC.